This T cell receptor (beta chain) was captured in a study of blood T cell repertoires in COVID-19. Across the whole study: The United States, Italy and Spain supplied acute and convalescent COVID-19 samples. T cells, B-cell-depleted T cells, or PBMCs provided the cDNA or gDNA that served as material.

The study counted Cohort 3 donors as recovered given two negative PCRs, clearance, or symptom resolution. The V and J ends lost 1 base and 8 bases respectively, with 12 bases between them. Germline V gene lookup returns CDR1 SEHNR and CDR2 FQNEAQ (reference sequence). The length of the CDR3 is 14 residues. Profiled with immunoSEQ multiplex PCR; TCRdb holds only in-frame clones, not every one. In the table there are roughly 300,000 clones, 85% to 90% of which are singletons. V and J are TRBV7-9 and TRBJ2-1, with D possibly matching TRBD2 (5 bases). The sequencing input was PBMCs or T cells enriched from blood (not recorded which). The sequence derives from a young woman who had recovered from COVID-19. The DNA for the CDR3 is TGTGCCAGCAGCTTAGAACGGGGAGCGGATGAGCAGTTCTTC. Translating it yields CASSLERGADEQFF.